This T cell receptor beta chain came from a study of blood T cell repertoires in COVID-19. Study context: The United States, Italy and Spain provided the acute and convalescent COVID-19 samples. Nucleic acid was either cDNA or gDNA, and it came from T cells, B-cell-depleted T cells, or PBMCs.

The assay was immunoSEQ multiplex PCR, and TCRdb's table has in-frame clones only and misses some. Of around 250,000 clones in the sample, roughly 88% were seen once. V dropped 5 bases and J dropped 6; count of bases not matched to a gene: 2. The CDR3 has 12 residues. Germline CDR1 and CDR2: PRHDT and FYEKMQ (reference sequence). The chain recombines TRBV13 with TRBJ2-3; TRBD1 matches at 7 bases. The clonotype originates from a woman aged 25 to 39 with active or convalescent COVID-19. Source material: peripheral blood. DNA of the CDR3: TGTGCCAGCAGCATACAGGGGGATACGCAGTATTTT. As protein: CASSIQGDTQYF.